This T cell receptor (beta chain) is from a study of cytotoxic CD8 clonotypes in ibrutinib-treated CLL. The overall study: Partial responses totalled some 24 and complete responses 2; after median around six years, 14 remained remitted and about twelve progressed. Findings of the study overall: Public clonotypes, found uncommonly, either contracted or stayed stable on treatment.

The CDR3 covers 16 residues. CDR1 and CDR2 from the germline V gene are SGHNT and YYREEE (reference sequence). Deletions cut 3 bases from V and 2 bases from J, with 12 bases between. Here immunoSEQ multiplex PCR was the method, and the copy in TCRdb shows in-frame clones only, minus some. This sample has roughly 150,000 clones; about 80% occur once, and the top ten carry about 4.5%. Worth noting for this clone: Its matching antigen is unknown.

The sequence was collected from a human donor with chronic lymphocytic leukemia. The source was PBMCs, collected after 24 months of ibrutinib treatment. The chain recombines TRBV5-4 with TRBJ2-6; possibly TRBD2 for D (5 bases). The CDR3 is CASSSRVGAGANVLTF. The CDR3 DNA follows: TGTGCCAGCAGCTCCCGAGTGGGAGCTGGGGCCAACGTCCTGACTTTC.